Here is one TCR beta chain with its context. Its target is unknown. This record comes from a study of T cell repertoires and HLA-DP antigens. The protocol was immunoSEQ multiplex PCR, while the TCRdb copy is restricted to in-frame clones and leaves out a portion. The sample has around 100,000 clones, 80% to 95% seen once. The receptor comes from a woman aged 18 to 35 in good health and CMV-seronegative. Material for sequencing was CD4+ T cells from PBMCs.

The CDR3 nucleotides are TGTGCCAGCAGTTCCTCCGGGACTAGCGGCCTTCAAGAGACCCAGTACTTC. This encodes CASSSSGTSGLQETQYF. The genes are TRBV28 and TRBJ2-5; 11 bases are a match to TRBD2. With 4 bases clipped from V and 2 bases from J, the junction kept 9 bases outside the gene matches. This CDR3 is 17 amino acids long. Per germline, CDR1 MDHEN and CDR2 SYDVKM. The full variable domain, rest sourced from reference TRBV28 and TRBJ2-5, is DVKVTQSSRYLVKRTGEKVFLECVQDMDHENMFWYRQDPGLGLRLIYFSYDVKMKEKGDIPEGYSVSREKKERFSLILESASTNQTSMYLCASSSSGTSGLQETQYFGPGTRLLVL.